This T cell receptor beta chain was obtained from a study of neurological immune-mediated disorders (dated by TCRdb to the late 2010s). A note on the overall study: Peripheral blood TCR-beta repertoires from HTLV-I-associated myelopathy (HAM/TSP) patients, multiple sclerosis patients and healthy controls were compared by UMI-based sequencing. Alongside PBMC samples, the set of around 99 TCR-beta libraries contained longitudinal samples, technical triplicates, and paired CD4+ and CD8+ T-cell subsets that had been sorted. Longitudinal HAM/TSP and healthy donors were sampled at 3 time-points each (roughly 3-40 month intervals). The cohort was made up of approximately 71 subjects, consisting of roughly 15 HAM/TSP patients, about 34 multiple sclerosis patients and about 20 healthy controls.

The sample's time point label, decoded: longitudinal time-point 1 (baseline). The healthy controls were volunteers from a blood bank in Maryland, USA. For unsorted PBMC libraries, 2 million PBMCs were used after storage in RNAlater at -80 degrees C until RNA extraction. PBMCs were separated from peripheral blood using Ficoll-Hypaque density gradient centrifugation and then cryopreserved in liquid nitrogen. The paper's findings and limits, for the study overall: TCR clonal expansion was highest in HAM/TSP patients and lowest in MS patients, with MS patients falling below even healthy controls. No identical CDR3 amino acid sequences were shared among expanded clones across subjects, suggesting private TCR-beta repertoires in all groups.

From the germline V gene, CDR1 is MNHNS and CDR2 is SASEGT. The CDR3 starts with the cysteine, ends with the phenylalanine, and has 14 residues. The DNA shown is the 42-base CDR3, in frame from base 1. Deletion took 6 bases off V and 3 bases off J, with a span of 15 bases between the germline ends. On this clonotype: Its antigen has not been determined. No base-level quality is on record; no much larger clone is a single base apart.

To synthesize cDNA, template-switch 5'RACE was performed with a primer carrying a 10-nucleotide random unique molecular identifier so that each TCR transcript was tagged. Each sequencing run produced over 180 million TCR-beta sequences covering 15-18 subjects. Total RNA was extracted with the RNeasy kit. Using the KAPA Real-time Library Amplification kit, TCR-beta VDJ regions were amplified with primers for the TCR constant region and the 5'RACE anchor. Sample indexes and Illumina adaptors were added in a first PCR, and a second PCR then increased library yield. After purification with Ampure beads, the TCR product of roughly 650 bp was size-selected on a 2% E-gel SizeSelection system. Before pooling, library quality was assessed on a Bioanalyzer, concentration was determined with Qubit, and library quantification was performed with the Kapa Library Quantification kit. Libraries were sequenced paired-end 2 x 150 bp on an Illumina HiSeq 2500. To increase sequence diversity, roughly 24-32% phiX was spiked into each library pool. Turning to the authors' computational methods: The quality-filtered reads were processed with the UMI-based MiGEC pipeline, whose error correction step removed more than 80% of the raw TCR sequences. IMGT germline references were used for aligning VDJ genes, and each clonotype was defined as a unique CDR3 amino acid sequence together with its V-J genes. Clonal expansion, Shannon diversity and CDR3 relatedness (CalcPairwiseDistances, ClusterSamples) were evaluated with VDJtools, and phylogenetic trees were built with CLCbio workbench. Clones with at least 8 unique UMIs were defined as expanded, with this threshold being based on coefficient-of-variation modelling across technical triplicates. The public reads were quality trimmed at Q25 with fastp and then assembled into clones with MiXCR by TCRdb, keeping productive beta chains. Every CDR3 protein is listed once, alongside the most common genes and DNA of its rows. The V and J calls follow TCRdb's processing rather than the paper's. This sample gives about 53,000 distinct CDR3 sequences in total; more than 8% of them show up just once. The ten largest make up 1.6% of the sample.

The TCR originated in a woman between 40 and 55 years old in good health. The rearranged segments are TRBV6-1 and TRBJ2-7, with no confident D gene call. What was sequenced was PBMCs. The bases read TGTGCCAGCAGCCGTGCTAGGTTCCTCTACGAGCAGTACTTC. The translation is CASSRARFLYEQYF.